Included here is one T cell receptor beta chain sequence, with context. The antigen remains unidentified. These data belong to a study of OX40 agonist ivuxolimab in advanced cancers. Study information: A partial response was reached by three patients: one with hepatocellular carcinoma and two with cutaneous melanoma.

General study findings and limits: Not determined was the antigen specificity of the expanded peripheral T cells. The mean number of expanded clones was higher in CD8+ T cells than in CD4+. Compared with others, partial responders at 0.1-3.0 mg/kg displayed clonal expansion among the lowest.

V was cut by 5 bases and J by 4 bases, with 17 bases left in between. The length of the CDR3 is 15 residues. Germline CDR1 and CDR2: LNHDA and SQIVND (reference sequence). Measured with immunoSEQ multiplex PCR; TCRdb has only the in-frame clones, and not every one. The data show tens of thousands of clones, around nine tenths seen once. The material sequenced was CD4+ or CD8+ T cells sorted from blood, taken in a trial of the OX40 agonist ivuxolimab. The chain couples TRBV19 to TRBJ1-2; TRBD1 might be the D (5 bases). This clonotype was sampled from an adult with an advanced solid tumor such as melanoma, head and neck, liver or kidney cancer. Here the CDR3 reads CASSLNRDGLYGYTF. CDR3 nucleotide sequence: TGTGCCAGTAGTCTCAACCGGGACGGCCTCTATGGCTACACCTTC.